Described below is a single T cell receptor beta chain sequence and its context. Its antigen remains unidentified. No much larger clone exists at a distance of one base, and base qualities are not known. The entry originates in a study of Ad26.COV2.S vaccination and SARS-CoV-2 variants (dated by TCRdb to the early 2020s). Broadly, across the study: Vaccine-arm donors came from COV1001, a multicentre, randomized, double-blind, placebo-controlled phase I-IIa trial of Ad26.COV2.S in healthy adults. Ad26.COV2.S was administered intramuscularly at a dose of 5x10^10 or 1x10^11 viral particles, either as one shot or as two shots given 56 days apart. TCRbeta repertoire sequencing served as the tool for gauging how specific and how broad the SARS-CoV-2-reactive T cell receptors were following Ad26.COV2.S vaccination. The TCR-sequenced set comprised around 30 samples: some 19 Ad26.COV2.S vaccine recipients, 5 placebo recipients and 8 SARS-CoV-2 convalescent individuals. Participants in the trial were split at random into five groups of five each, receiving low-dose or high-dose Ad26.COV2.S once or twice, or else placebo on both occasions. Blinding of investigators to trial group allocation was maintained during experiments and outcome assessment.

What the work shows at the level of the full study, not this receptor alone: Substantial breadth of spike-specific CD8+ and CD4+ T cell responses was reported after vaccination. Ad26.COV2.S recipients had higher spike-specific TCR breadth than placebo recipients (P = 0.0014). Comparing responses between vaccine doses or regimens was not something the study was powered to do. Non-spike TCR breadth was comparable between vaccine and placebo recipients, consistent with the vaccine containing only spike. The authors noted that the TCR breadth and depth analyses may have underestimated total T cell responses.

The CDR1 and CDR2 encoded by the germline V gene are SGHDT and YYEEEE. The CDR3 covers 13 residues, taking in both the cysteine and the phenylalanine. Kept here is only the CDR3 DNA, which spans 39 bases and is read in frame from base 1. Relative to germline, V is 3 bases shorter and J is 8 bases shorter, with 11 bases between their ends. The immunoSEQ Assay was used to sequence TCRbeta CDR3 regions. After extraction, genomic DNA underwent amplification by bias-controlled multiplex PCR, followed by high-throughput sequencing. On the authors' methods: To quantify the absolute abundance of every unique TCRbeta CDR3 region, sequences were collapsed and filtered. Usable DNA was measured by amplifying reference genes present in all nucleated cells, and TCRbeta template counts were normalized to that usable DNA to estimate T cell fraction. Repertoire TCRs were annotated as SARS-CoV-2-specific when V gene, CDR3 amino acid sequence and J gene were exactly matched to a known reactive TCR set. MIRA supplied the reference SARS-CoV-2 TCR set, which was filtered for enrichment in COVID-19-positive ImmuneCODE repertoires so that public or cross-reactive TCRs were removed. Using the MIRA antigens, annotated TCRs were further analysed by specific ORF or by position within an ORF. Breadth was defined as the number of annotated unique rearrangements divided by the total number of unique productive rearrangements, and depth was defined as the summed frequency of the annotated unique rearrangements. TCR breadth was compared between groups using two-sided Wilcoxon rank-sum tests. TCRdb provides this immuneACCESS table in a form limited to in-frame rearrangements. Some clones are lacking; in checked studies, under half of them reflect an unresolved V gene, and why the rest are absent is not known. That table gives V, J and clone size, and the DNA gave D and trimming. Present in this sample are 400,000 to 450,000 clones, approximately 90% of which were seen just once. Together, the top ten hold approximately 1.7% of the sample.

The treatment or condition label corresponds to: roughly 19 received Ad26.COV2.S at low or high dose, single or two shots; 5 received placebo; per-sample allocation not given. For vaccine and placebo recipients, the sequenced repertoires came from samples collected on day 63 after the first injection. In Cohort 1b, roughly 25 adults aged 18-55 years were enrolled at a single site in Boston, USA, between 29 July and 7 August 2020. Ad26.COV2.S was a replication-incompetent adenovirus type 26 vector expressing a prefusion-stabilized SARS-CoV-2 spike protein from the original Wuhan strain. The rearrangement joined TRBV5-6 to TRBJ1-4; the D gene is not confidently resolved. The TCR originated in a person aged 18-60 years who received the Ad26.COV2.S COVID-19 vaccine or a placebo. The sample was peripheral blood, taken in a trial of Ad26.COV2.S vaccine versus placebo. For the CDR3, the sequence is CASSSREGEKLFF. In nucleotide form, the sequence is TGTGCCAGCAGCTCTAGGGAAGGGGAAAAACTGTTTTTT.